This T cell receptor beta chain was recovered during a study of low-dose radiotherapy and immunotherapy resistance in tumors. Study-level background: Cohort 1 received 0.5 Gy per fraction every 2 weeks, totaling 6.5 Gy. At a dose of 200 mg/m2, intravenous cyclophosphamide was given every two weeks, one day before radiation and immunotherapy. A daily 300 mg dose of oral aspirin was taken by patients for four cycles from cycle 1 day 1.

Both TCRalpha and TCRbeta chains were reverse transcribed with V-gene-specific primers. For amplifying TCRs, the PCR ran for around 20 cycles with Phusion, which was used together with a constant-region primer and the adapter on the V primers. MiXCR was run by TCRdb on the reads, yielding one entry per CDR3 protein. The sample records more than 50,000 distinct CDR3 sequences, about 23% being singletons. The time point here: after trial treatment. Treatment given: LDRT plus nivolumab, ipilimumab, low-dose cyclophosphamide and aspirin (RACIN trial). As a condition of eligibility, patients had advanced solid tumors lacking tumor-infiltrating lymphocytes. This clonotype was observed many times. From germline, CDR1 is SQVTM and CDR2 ANQGSEA. V was trimmed by 6 bases and J by 6 bases, leaving 21 bases between them. The CDR3 totals 14 residues.

The J gene is TRBJ2-7, the V gene TRBV29-1; a weak D match, TRBD1 (5 bases). This TCR derives from a male donor with prostate cancer. The source was PBMCs, collected after low-dose radiotherapy plus immunotherapy. CDR3 DNA sequence: TGCAGCGTCATGCAGGGAACTACTCCTGGCGAGCAGTACTTC. Translating it yields CSVMQGTTPGEQYF.